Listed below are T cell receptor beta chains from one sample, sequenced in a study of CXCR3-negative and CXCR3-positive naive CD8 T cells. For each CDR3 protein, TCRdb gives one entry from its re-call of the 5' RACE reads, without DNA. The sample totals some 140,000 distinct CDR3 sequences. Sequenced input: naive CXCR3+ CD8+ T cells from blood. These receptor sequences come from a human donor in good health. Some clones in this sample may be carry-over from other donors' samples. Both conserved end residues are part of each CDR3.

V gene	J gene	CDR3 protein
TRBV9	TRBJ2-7	CASSVTSGTYEQYF
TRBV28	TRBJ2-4	CASSLVTGESAKNIQYF
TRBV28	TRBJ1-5	CASSFPLQPQHF
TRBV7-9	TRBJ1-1	CASSPKMNTEAFF
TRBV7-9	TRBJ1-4	CASSTTGVYGEKLFF
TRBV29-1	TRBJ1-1	CSVGRPSEAFF
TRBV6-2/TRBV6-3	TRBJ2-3	CASSPRRDFSSTDTQYF
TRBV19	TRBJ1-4	CASSIRTPTYEKLFF
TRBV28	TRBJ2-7	CASSFVKYEQYF
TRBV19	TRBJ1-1	CASSITAKTNTEAFF
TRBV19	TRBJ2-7	CASSLTSGNEQYF
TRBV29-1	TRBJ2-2	CSVEGTGGTGELFF
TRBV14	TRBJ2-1	CASSPAGGLRNEQFF
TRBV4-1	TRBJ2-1	CASSQVGNEQFF
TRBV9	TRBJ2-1	CASSVGGSGDEQFF
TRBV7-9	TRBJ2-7	CASSLGRGIYYEQYF
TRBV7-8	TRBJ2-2	CASSLGIAGGLMNTGELFF
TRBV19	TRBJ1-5	CASTMTGGNQPQHF
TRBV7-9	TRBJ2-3	CASSLATGNPDTQYF
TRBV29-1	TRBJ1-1	CSAREGAGTEAFF
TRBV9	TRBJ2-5	CASSVGTVETPTETQYF
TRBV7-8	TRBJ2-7	CASSLAVTGVYEQYF
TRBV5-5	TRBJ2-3	CASSLGPDRFLPDTQYF
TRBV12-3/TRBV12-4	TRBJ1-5	CASSMDRSNQPQHF
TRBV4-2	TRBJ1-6	CASSEEFSYNSPLHF